One and the same sample provided the 9 T cell receptor beta chains below, sequenced in a study of T cell repertoires in cytomegalovirus infection. The antigens these receptors bind are not known. TCRdb reprocessed the reads via MiXCR and lists one record per CDR3 protein. The data show about 89,000 distinct CDR3 sequences, approximately 30% seen once. Sequencing used CD8+ T cells from cultured PBMCs, obtained from culture after CMV antigen stimulation. These TCRs come from a human donor in good health (CMV status not recorded). Some clones in this sample may be carry-over from other donors' samples.

At least ten counts were recorded for this clonotype. V gene TRBV7-8 combines with J gene TRBJ2-5, with D possibly matching TRBD2 (6 bases). CDR1 is SGHVS, CDR2 FQNEAQ, per germline. Trimming removed 5 bases at V and 5 bases at J, with 15 bases between. The CDR3 spans 14 residues. The CDR3 nucleotides read TGTGCCAGCAGCCGACCGGGACTTTGGGAGACCCAGTACTTC. Amino acids: CASSRPGLWETQYF.

The J gene is TRBJ1-5, the V gene TRBV29-1; 10 bases are a match to TRBD1. The CDR3 loop spans 15 amino acids. CDR1 and CDR2 from the germline V gene are SQVTM and ANQGSEA. Trimming at V came to 4 bases and at J to 4 bases, leaving 7 bases not matched to a gene. CDR3: CSVVFGQGGNQPQHF. CDR3 in DNA: TGCAGCGTTGTCTTCGGACAGGGGGGAAATCAGCCCCAGCATTTT. The whole variable domain, remainder taken from reference TRBV29-1 and TRBJ1-5, is SAVISQKPSRDICQRGTSLTIQCQVDSQVTMMFWYRQQPGQSLTLIATANQGSEATYESGFVIDKFPISRPNLTFSTLTVSNMSPEDSSIYLCSVVFGQGGNQPQHFGDGTRLSIL.

This clonotype came up a few times. The chain has TRBV5-4 and TRBJ2-2; 8 nucleotides match TRBD2. With 4 bases clipped from V and 6 bases from J, the junction kept 8 bases outside the gene matches. Looked up from germline, CDR1 is SGHNT and CDR2 is YYREEE (reference sequence). CDR3 size: 15 residues. The CDR3 sequence: CASSPSGPVAGELFF. CDR3 nucleotide sequence: TGTGCCAGCAGCCCTAGCGGGCCCGTGGCCGGGGAGCTGTTTTTT.

The chain recombines TRBV6-6 with TRBJ1-1; weak D call: TRBD1 (6 bases). The CDR3 totals 12 residues. Germline assignment: CDR1 MNHNY and CDR2 SVGAGI (reference sequence). The V end lost 10 bases, the J end lost 1 base, and 10 bases lay between the germline ends. Here the CDR3 reads CAILDRNTEAFF. The CDR3 DNA reads TGTGCCATCCTGGACAGGAACACTGAAGCTTTCTTT.

This chain uses TRBV4-1 with TRBJ1-3, with D possibly TRBD1 on 5 matching bases. V dropped 0 bases and J dropped 4 bases, with 10 bases sitting between them. In germline, CDR1 is MGHRA, CDR2 YSYEKL. The CDR3 covers 15 residues. CDR3 sequence (DNA): TGCGCCAGCAGCCAAGAGGAGGGGACCGGAAACACCATATATTTT. This translates into CASSQEEGTGNTIYF.

This chain connects TRBV7-9 to TRBJ2-5; 7 nucleotides match TRBD1. The J segment lost 5 bases and the V segment lost 0 bases, leaving 3 bases of the junction unmatched. The CDR3 runs to 14 residues. The germline V gene has CDR1 SEHNR and CDR2 FQNEAQ (reference sequence). The chain's CDR3 is CASSLAGTVETQYF. In nucleotides, the CDR3 is TGTGCCAGCAGCTTAGCGGGGACAGTGGAGACCCAGTACTTC.

The sample holds one count of this clonotype. This sequence joins TRBV19 and TRBJ1-1, with TRBD1 as a possible D gene (5 bases). V was trimmed by 5 bases and J by 0 bases, leaving 16 bases between them. This CDR3 contains 16 residues. Germline V gives CDR1 LNHDA, CDR2 SQIVND (reference sequence). For the CDR3, the DNA is TGTGCCAGTAGTCCCGTTTCAGGCAGGGTGAACACTGAAGCTTTCTTT. It is translated as CASSPVSGRVNTEAFF.

This chain links TRBV5-1 with TRBJ1-2; D gene uncertain. CDR1 SGHRS and CDR2 YFSETQ come from the germline V gene. Trimming left V 0 bases short and J 2 bases short, with 8 bases between. The CDR3 runs to 14 residues. The CDR3 is CASSLAQANYGYTF. CDR3 coding DNA: TGCGCCAGCAGCTTGGCTCAGGCCAACTATGGCTACACCTTC.

This sequence joins TRBV7-3 and TRBJ2-1; 12 bases line up with TRBD2. The V gene's germline CDR1 is SGHTA and CDR2 FQGTGA. This CDR3 contains 14 residues. Trimming took 4 bases from V and 8 from J; bases not matched to a gene: 3. Here the CDR3 DNA reads TGTGCCAGCAGCTCTAGCGGGGGGGCCTATGAGCAGTTCTTC. It specifies CASSSSGGAYEQFF.